These T cell receptor beta chains were read from a single sample in a study of tumor-infiltrating lymphocytes in primary liver carcinoma. From the multiplex PCR reads, TCRdb called clonotypes with MiXCR, one entry per CDR3 protein. The table has roughly 78,000 distinct CDR3 sequences, roughly two thirds seen once. Sequencing input: liver tumor tissue from sampling region 4. The receptor set was obtained from a woman aged 60 to 75 with primary liver carcinoma and hepatitis B virus infection. CDR3s include the opening cysteine and the closing phenylalanine or tryptophan. D genes are given only for firm matches. Clone size is given for some rows only: seen once, a few or many times, or a class if the clone is expanded.

v_gene: TRBV11-3
d_gene: NA
abundance: medium-sized
len: 15
j_gene: TRBJ2-1
CDR3aa: CASSLSETGADEQFF
CDR3nt: TGTGCCAGCAGCTTATCTGAGACCGGGGCCGATGAGCAGTTCTTC

v_gene: TRBV6-5
d_gene: NA
abundance: NA
len: 15
j_gene: TRBJ2-6
CDR3aa: CASSYWGSGTNVLTF
CDR3nt: TGTGCCAGCAGTTACTGGGGCTCTGGGACCAACGTCCTGACTTTC

v_gene: TRBV24-1
d_gene: TRBD1
abundance: NA
len: 16
j_gene: TRBJ2-2
CDR3aa: CATSDRTGLSREELFF
CDR3nt: TGTGCCACCAGTGACCGGACAGGGTTAAGTAGGGAGGAGCTGTTTTTT

v_gene: TRBV6-5
d_gene: TRBD1
abundance: NA
len: 14
j_gene: TRBJ2-2
CDR3aa: CASSYTGGTGEPFF
CDR3nt: TGTGCCAGCAGTTACACAGGGGGGACCGGGGAGCCGTTTTTT

v_gene: TRBV11-1
d_gene: TRBD2
abundance: few
len: 14
j_gene: TRBJ2-3
CDR3aa: CASSIRQRAGESHF
CDR3nt: TGTGCCAGCAGCATAAGGCAACGCGCGGGAGAGTCCCACTTT

v_gene: TRBV6-6
d_gene: TRBD1
abundance: many
len: 15
j_gene: TRBJ1-1
CDR3aa: CASSYGTGQATEAFF
CDR3nt: TGTGCCAGCAGTTACGGGACAGGCCAAGCGACTGAAGCTTTCTTT

v_gene: TRBV5-5
d_gene: TRBD2
abundance: once
len: 16
j_gene: TRBJ2-3
CDR3aa: CASNLCVAGVADMQYF
CDR3nt: TGTGCCAGCAACTTGTGCGTTGCGGGAGTGGCCGATATGCAGTATTTT

v_gene: TRBV19
d_gene: NA
abundance: NA
len: 12
j_gene: TRBJ2-4
CDR3aa: CTSTEGKRIQYF
CDR3nt: TGTACCAGTACCGAGGGGAAACGCATTCAGTACTTC

v_gene: TRBV20-1
d_gene: NA
abundance: NA
len: 12
j_gene: TRBJ1-2
CDR3aa: CSARIAGRGYTF
CDR3nt: TGCAGTGCTAGGATAGCAGGAAGGGGCTACACCTTC

v_gene: TRBV4-1
d_gene: NA
abundance: NA
len: 17
j_gene: TRBJ2-2
CDR3aa: CASSQVNMGFPIGGLFF
CDR3nt: TGTGCCAGCAGCCAAGTAAACATGGGATTTCCGATCGGGGGGCTGTTTTTT

v_gene: TRBV12-3/TRBV12-4
d_gene: NA
abundance: NA
len: 12
j_gene: TRBJ1-1
CDR3aa: CVCRPANTEAFF
CDR3nt: TGTGTCTGCAGACCGGCAAACACTGAAGCTTTCTTT

v_gene: TRBV28
d_gene: NA
abundance: many
len: 14
j_gene: TRBJ2-7
CDR3aa: CATSIGGLSYEQYF
CDR3nt: TGTGCCACTTCCATCGGGGGACTGTCCTACGAGCAGTACTTC

v_gene: TRBV11-3
d_gene: TRBD2
abundance: NA
len: 14
j_gene: TRBJ2-1
CDR3aa: CASSLGGSTKEQFF
CDR3nt: TGTGCTAGCAGCTTAGGCGGGAGCACTAAAGAACAGTTCTTC

v_gene: TRBV18
d_gene: TRBD2
abundance: NA
len: 17
j_gene: TRBJ2-2
CDR3aa: CASSRGTSGRHTGKLFF
CDR3nt: TGTGCCAGCTCACGAGGAACTAGCGGGAGGCACACCGGGAAGCTGTTTTTT

v_gene: TRBV6-1
d_gene: NA
abundance: NA
len: 14
j_gene: TRBJ2-3
CDR3aa: CASSGGFGRDTRYF
CDR3nt: TGTGCCAGCAGCGGTGGCTTCGGTAGAGATACTCGGTATTTT

v_gene: TRBV6-1
d_gene: NA
abundance: many
len: 16
j_gene: TRBJ2-4
CDR3aa: CASSEARPLNANVQYF
CDR3nt: TGTGCCAGCAGTGAAGCTAGACCGCTGAATGCGAACGTTCAGTACTTC

v_gene: TRBV30
d_gene: NA
abundance: many
len: 13
j_gene: TRBJ2-7
CDR3aa: CAWSVQVGAQQDF
CDR3nt: TGTGCCTGGAGTGTACAGGTCGGAGCCCAGCAGGACTTC

v_gene: TRBV24-1
d_gene: TRBD2
abundance: NA
len: 14
j_gene: TRBJ2-5
CDR3aa: CAISDIGLVGVLYF
CDR3nt: TGTGCCATCAGTGATATCGGACTAGTGGGAGTCCTTTATTTC

v_gene: TRBV4-1
d_gene: NA
abundance: NA
len: 18
j_gene: TRBJ1-2
CDR3aa: CASGQGGVSHLRRYGYTF
CDR3nt: TGCGCCAGCGGCCAAGGCGGGGTCAGCCACCTCAGACGCTATGGCTACACCTTC

v_gene: TRBV30
d_gene: NA
abundance: few
len: 15
j_gene: TRBJ2-1
CDR3aa: CVWSGPKGDYNEQFF
CDR3nt: TGTGTCTGGAGTGGCCCCAAGGGCGACTACAATGAGCAGTTCTTC

v_gene: TRBV2
d_gene: NA
abundance: NA
len: 12
j_gene: TRBJ2-7
CDR3aa: CASILSTYEQYF
CDR3nt: TGTGCCAGCATCTTAAGCACCTACGAGCAGTACTTC

v_gene: TRBV6-1
d_gene: NA
abundance: medium-sized
len: 12
j_gene: TRBJ2-7
CDR3aa: CASGQHSYEQYF
CDR3nt: TGTGCCAGCGGACAGCACTCCTACGAGCAGTACTTC

v_gene: TRBV7-8
d_gene: NA
abundance: NA
len: 14
j_gene: TRBJ2-7
CDR3aa: CAGSPRGSPYEQYF
CDR3nt: TGCGCCGGCAGCCCTCGCGGCAGTCCCTACGAGCAGTACTTC

v_gene: TRBV6-1
d_gene: TRBD2
abundance: NA
len: 15
j_gene: TRBJ2-6
CDR3aa: CASSGTSGGSNVLTF
CDR3nt: TGTGCCAGCAGTGGGACTAGCGGGGGGTCCAACGTCTTGACTTTC

v_gene: TRBV29-1
d_gene: NA
abundance: NA
len: 14
j_gene: TRBJ2-1
CDR3aa: CSVHQTGWYNKQLF
CDR3nt: TGCAGCGTTCATCAGACCGGGTGGTACAATAAGCAGCTCTTC

v_gene: TRBV6-1
d_gene: NA
abundance: NA
len: 14
j_gene: TRBJ2-7
CDR3aa: CASRSQRSSYEQYF
CDR3nt: TGTGCCAGCCGTTCACAGCGCAGCTCCTACGAACAGTACTTC

v_gene: TRBV11-3
d_gene: NA
abundance: NA
len: 15
j_gene: TRBJ2-1
CDR3aa: CASSPQGRGNNEQFF
CDR3nt: TGCGCCAGCAGCCCTCAGGGTAGGGGGAACAATGAGCAGTTCTTC

v_gene: TRBV29-1
d_gene: TRBD2
abundance: NA
len: 16
j_gene: TRBJ2-3
CDR3aa: CSVAVTGGRRTDTQYF
CDR3nt: TGCAGCGTTGCCGTGACTGGCGGGAGAAGGACGGATACGCAGTATTTT

v_gene: TRBV6-5
d_gene: NA
abundance: many
len: 16
j_gene: TRBJ1-5
CDR3aa: CASRSSRQSSNQPQHF
CDR3nt: TGTGCCAGCCGCTCCTCCCGACAGTCTAGCAATCAGCCCCAGCATTTT

v_gene: TRBV6-5
d_gene: NA
abundance: NA
len: 13
j_gene: TRBJ2-7
CDR3aa: CASGKTLTYEQYF
CDR3nt: TGTGCCAGCGGCAAGACACTCACCTACGAGCAGTACTTC

v_gene: TRBV28
d_gene: NA
abundance: NA
len: 15
j_gene: TRBJ2-5
CDR3aa: CASSLMGARGETQYF
CDR3nt: TGTGCCAGCAGTTTAATGGGGGCGCGGGGGGAGACCCAGTACTTC

v_gene: TRBV29-1
d_gene: NA
abundance: NA
len: 12
j_gene: TRBJ2-1
CDR3aa: CSGGGAVGEQFF
CDR3nt: TGCAGCGGTGGTGGGGCAGTAGGTGAGCAGTTCTTT

v_gene: TRBV7-9
d_gene: TRBD1
abundance: once
len: 14
j_gene: TRBJ2-1
CDR3aa: CASSLRDRGDEQFF
CDR3nt: TGTGCCAGCAGCTTACGTGACAGGGGCGATGAGCAGTTCTTC

v_gene: TRBV11-3
d_gene: TRBD2
abundance: NA
len: 14
j_gene: TRBJ2-1
CDR3aa: CASSLGGSINEQSF
CDR3nt: TGCGCCAGCAGCTTAGGCGGGAGCATTAATGAGCAGTCCTTC

v_gene: TRBV5-5
d_gene: NA
abundance: NA
len: 14
j_gene: TRBJ2-2
CDR3aa: CASSFQGLQGELFF
CDR3nt: TGTGCCAGCAGCTTTCAGGGGTTGCAGGGGGAGCTGTTTTTT

v_gene: TRBV6-1
d_gene: TRBD2
abundance: NA
len: 14
j_gene: TRBJ2-5
CDR3aa: CVNSGFAGEETQYF
CDR3nt: TGTGTCAACAGTGGGTTTGCGGGGGAGGAGACCCAGTACTTC

v_gene: TRBV6-2/TRBV6-3
d_gene: TRBD2
abundance: NA
len: 15
j_gene: TRBJ2-3
CDR3aa: CASNYTGGGTNTQYF
CDR3nt: TGTGCCAGTAATTATACGGGGGGAGGTACAAATACGCAGTATTTT

v_gene: TRBV6-5
d_gene: NA
abundance: NA
len: 14
j_gene: TRBJ2-3
CDR3aa: CAIRGGGRADTQYF
CDR3nt: TGTGCCATCAGGGGAGGGGGGCGCGCAGATACGCAGTATTTT

v_gene: TRBV10-1
d_gene: NA
abundance: many
len: 13
j_gene: TRBJ1-4
CDR3aa: CASSVGSSEKLFF
CDR3nt: TGCGCCAGCAGTGTCGGCAGTTCTGAAAAACTGTTTTTT

v_gene: TRBV28
d_gene: NA
abundance: many
len: 12
j_gene: TRBJ2-3
CDR3aa: CASSSDGQTQYF
CDR3nt: TGTGCCAGCAGTTCAGACGGGCAAACGCAGTATTTT